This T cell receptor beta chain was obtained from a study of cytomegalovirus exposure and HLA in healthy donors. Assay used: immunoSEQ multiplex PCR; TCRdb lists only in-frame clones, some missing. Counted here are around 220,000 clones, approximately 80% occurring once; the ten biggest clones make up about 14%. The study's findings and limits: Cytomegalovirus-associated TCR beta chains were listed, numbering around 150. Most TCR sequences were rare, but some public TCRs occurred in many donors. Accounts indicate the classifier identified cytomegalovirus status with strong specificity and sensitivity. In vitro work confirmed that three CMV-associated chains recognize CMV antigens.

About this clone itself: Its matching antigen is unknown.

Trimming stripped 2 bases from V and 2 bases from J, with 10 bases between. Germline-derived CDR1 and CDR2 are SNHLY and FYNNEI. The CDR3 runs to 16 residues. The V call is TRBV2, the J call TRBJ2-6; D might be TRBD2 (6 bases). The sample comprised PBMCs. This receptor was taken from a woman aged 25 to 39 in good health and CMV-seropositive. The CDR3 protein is CASSEWRVTGANVLTF. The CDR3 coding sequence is TGTGCCAGCAGTGAATGGAGGGTAACTGGGGCCAACGTCCTGACTTTC.